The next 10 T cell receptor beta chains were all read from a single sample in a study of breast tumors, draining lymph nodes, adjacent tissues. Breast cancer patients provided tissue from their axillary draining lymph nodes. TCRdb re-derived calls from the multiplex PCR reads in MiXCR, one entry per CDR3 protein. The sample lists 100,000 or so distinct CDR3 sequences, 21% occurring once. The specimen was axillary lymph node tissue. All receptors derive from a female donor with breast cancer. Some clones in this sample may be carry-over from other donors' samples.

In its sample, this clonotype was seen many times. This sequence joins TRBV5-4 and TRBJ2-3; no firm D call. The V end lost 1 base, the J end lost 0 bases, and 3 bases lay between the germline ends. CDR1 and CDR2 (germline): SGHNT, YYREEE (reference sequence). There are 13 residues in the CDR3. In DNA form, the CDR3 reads TGTGCCAGCAGCTTGAGTAGCACAGATACGCAGTATTTT. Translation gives CASSLSSTDTQYF.

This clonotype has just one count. The chain's CDR3 is CASSSTVGTNYGYTF. CDR3 nucleotide sequence: TGTGCCAGCAGTTCCACAGTAGGCACTAACTATGGCTACACCTTC. The rearrangement joins TRBV12-3 or TRBV12-4 to TRBJ1-2; D unclear. This CDR3 region has 15 residues. Between the trimmed V and J ends, which lost 4 bases and 0 bases, there was a span of 12 bases.

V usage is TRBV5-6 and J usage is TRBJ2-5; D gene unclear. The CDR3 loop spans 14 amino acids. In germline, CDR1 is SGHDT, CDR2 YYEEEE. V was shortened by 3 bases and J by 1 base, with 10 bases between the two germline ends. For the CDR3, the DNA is TGTGCCAGCAGCTCCCCGCAGGTCCAAGAGACCCAGTACTTC. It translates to CASSSPQVQETQYF.

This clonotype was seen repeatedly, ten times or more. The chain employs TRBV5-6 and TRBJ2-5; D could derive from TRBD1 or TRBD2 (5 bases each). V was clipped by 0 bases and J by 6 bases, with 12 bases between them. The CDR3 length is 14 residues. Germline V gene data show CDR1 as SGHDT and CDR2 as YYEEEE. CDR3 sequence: CASSLDVWGQTQYF. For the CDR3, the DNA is TGTGCCAGCAGCTTGGACGTTTGGGGACAGACCCAGTACTTC.

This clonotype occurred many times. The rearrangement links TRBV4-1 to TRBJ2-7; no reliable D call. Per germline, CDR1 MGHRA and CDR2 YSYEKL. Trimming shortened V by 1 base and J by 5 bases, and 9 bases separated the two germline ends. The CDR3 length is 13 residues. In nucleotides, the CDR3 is TGCGCCAGCAGCCAAGTCGCGCAGGACGAGCAGTACTTC. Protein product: CASSQVAQDEQYF.

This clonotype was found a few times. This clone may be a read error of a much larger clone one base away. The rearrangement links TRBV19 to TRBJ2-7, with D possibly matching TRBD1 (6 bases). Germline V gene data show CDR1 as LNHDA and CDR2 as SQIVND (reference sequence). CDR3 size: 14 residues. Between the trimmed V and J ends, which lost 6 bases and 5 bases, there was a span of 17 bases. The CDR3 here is CASRRTADSHEQYF. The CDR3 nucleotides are TGTGCCAGTAGACGGACAGCTGATTCCCACGAGCAGTACTTC.

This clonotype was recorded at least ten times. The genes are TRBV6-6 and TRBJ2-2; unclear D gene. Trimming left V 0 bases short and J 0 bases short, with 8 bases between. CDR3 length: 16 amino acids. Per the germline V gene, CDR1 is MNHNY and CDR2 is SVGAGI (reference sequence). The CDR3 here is CASSYSRFPNTGELFF. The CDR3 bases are TGTGCCAGCAGTTACTCGAGATTTCCGAACACCGGGGAGCTGTTTTTT.

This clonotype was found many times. This CDR3 is CSTGDGNEQFF. CDR3 bases: TGCAGCACGGGGGACGGCAATGAGCAGTTCTTC. The V gene is TRBV29-1, the J gene TRBJ2-1; D is perhaps TRBD2 (6 bases). Germline loops: CDR1 SQVTM, CDR2 ANQGSEA. V was trimmed by 8 bases and J by 6 bases, leaving 11 bases between them. The CDR3 runs to 11 residues.

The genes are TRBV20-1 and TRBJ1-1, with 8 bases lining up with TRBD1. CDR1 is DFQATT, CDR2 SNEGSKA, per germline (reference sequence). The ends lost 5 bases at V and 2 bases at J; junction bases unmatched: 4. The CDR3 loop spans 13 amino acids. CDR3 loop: CSAEDRANTEAFF. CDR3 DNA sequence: TGCAGTGCTGAGGACAGGGCTAACACTGAAGCTTTCTTT.

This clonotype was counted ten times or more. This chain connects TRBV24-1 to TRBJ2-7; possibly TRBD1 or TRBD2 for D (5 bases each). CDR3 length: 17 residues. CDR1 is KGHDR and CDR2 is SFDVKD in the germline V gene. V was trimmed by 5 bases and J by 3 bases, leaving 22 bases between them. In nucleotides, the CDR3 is TGTGCCACCAGTGGGAGGTACGGCCAGGGTCGAGGCTACGAGCAGTACTTC. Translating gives CATSGRYGQGRGYEQYF.